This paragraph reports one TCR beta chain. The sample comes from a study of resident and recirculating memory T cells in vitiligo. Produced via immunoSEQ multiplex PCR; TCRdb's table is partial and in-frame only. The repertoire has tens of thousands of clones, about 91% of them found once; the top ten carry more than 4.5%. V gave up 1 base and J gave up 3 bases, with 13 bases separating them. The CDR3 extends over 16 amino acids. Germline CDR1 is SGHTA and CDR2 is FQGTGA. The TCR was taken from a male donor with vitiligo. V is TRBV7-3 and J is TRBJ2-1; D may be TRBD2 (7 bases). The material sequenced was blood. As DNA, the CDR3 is TGTGCCAGCAGCTTAATTGCGGGGGCACACTACAATGAGCAGTTCTTC. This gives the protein CASSLIAGAHYNEQFF.